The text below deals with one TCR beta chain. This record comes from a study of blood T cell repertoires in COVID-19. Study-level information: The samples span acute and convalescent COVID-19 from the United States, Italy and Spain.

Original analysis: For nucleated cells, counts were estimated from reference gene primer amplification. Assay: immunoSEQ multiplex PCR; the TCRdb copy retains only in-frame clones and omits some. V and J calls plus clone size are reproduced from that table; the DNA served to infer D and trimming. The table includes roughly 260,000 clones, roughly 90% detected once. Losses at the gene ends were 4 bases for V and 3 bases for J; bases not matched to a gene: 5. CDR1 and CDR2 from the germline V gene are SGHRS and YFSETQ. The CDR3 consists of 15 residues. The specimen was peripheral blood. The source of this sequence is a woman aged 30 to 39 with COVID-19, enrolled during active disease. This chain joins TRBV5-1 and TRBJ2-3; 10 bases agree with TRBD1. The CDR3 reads CASSTAGQGTDTQYF. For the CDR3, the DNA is TGCGCCAGCAGCACGGCGGGACAGGGGACAGATACGCAGTATTTT.